This is a list of T cell receptor beta chains from one sample in a study of blood T cell repertoires in COVID-19. This table comes from immunoSEQ multiplex PCR, and its TCRdb copy is limited to in-frame clones, with some not included. The sample yields around 57,000 clones, roughly 87% seen once. The source material was peripheral blood. The receptors stem from a woman in her sixties or seventies with acute or convalescent COVID-19. Both conserved end residues are part of each CDR3. Each record gives: J gene, clone size, D gene, V gene, CDR3 DNA, CDR3 protein. A D gene is named only where the DNA matches it firmly. Clone size appears in some rows only: once, few, many, or a class for an expanded clone.

>TRBJ2-7|once|.|TRBV10-2
TGCGCCAGCAGCTCCAGACAGTACGAGCAGTACTTC
CASSSRQYEQYF
>TRBJ2-1|.|.|TRBV7-9
TGTGCCAGCAGCCCGAGGATGAGCTCCTACAATGAGCAGTTCTTC
CASSPRMSSYNEQFF
>TRBJ2-7|.|.|TRBV30
TGTGCCTGGAGCCGGGGGAGCTCCTACGAGCAGTACTTC
CAWSRGSSYEQYF
>TRBJ1-4|.|TRBD1|TRBV5-8
TGTGCCAGCAGCTGGGACGCAGGGGGGTATAATGAAAAACTGTTTTTT
CASSWDAGGYNEKLFF
>TRBJ1-5|.|TRBD1|TRBV19
TGTGCCAGTAGCTCAGGACAGGGAAGCAATCAGCCCCAGCATTTT
CASSSGQGSNQPQHF
>TRBJ1-2|.|TRBD1|TRBV24-1
TGTGCCACCAGTGAAACAGGGGTAGCCTATGGCTACACCTTC
CATSETGVAYGYTF
>TRBJ2-7|.|.|TRBV5-1
TGCGCCAGCAGCCGGGACGGGGGTTACGAGCAGTACTTC
CASSRDGGYEQYF
>TRBJ1-6|.|TRBD1|TRBV30
TGTGCCGGAACAGGGGGGTCTAATTCACCCCTCCACTTT
CAGTGGSNSPLHF
>TRBJ2-3|.|.|TRBV5-6
TGTGCCAGCAGCTTGGCTGGCCTCACAGATACGCAGTATTTT
CASSLAGLTDTQYF
>TRBJ2-3|.|.|TRBV30
TGTGCCTGGAGTGAAGGCCCCGGGGATACGCAGTATTTT
CAWSEGPGDTQYF
>TRBJ2-5|.|TRBD2|TRBV5-1
TGCGCCAGCAGTAGTAGCGGGGGCTCTTCGGGTAAGACCCAGTACTTC
CASSSSGGSSGKTQYF
>TRBJ2-7|.|TRBD1|TRBV18
TGTGCCAGCTCACCCCCGGGACAGGGTCACTACGAGCAGTACTTC
CASSPPGQGHYEQYF
>TRBJ1-2|.|.|TRBV7-6
TGTGCCAGCAGCTTAGCCCGTGGGGGGGGCGGCTACACCTTC
CASSLARGGGGYTF
>TRBJ2-3|.|TRBD1|TRBV13
TGTGCCAGCAGCTTAGTGGGGGACAGGGGGGCAGATACGCAGTATTTT
CASSLVGDRGADTQYF
>TRBJ1-2|.|.|TRBV30
TGTGCCTGCCCCAGGGGATCCGGCTACACCTTC
CACPRGSGYTF
>TRBJ1-2|.|TRBD1|TRBV6-1
TGTGCCAGCAGTGCCAGGACAGGGTTTGTCCCCGGCAACTATGGCTACACCTTC
CASSARTGFVPGNYGYTF
>TRBJ2-5|.|TRBD1|TRBV15
TGTACCACCAGCAAAGACAGGGGGCTACAAGAGACCCAGTACTTC
CTTSKDRGLQETQYF
>TRBJ1-1|.|.|TRBV27
TGTGCCAGCAGTTTACCGGCTTTCTTT
CASSLPAFF
>TRBJ2-7|.|TRBD2|TRBV24-1
TGTGCCACCCTCCCCGTTCGGGGGGACCTCTACGAGCAGTACTTC
CATLPVRGDLYEQYF
>TRBJ1-5|once|.|TRBV27
TGTGCCAGCCGGAACAGCTTGATTCAGCCCCAGCATTTT
CASRNSLIQPQHF
>TRBJ2-3|.|TRBD2|TRBV7-8
TGTGCCAGCAGCTCAACTAGCGGGGGGACCCTTAGCACAGATACGCAGTATTTT
CASSSTSGGTLSTDTQYF
>TRBJ2-7|.|.|TRBV27
TGTGCCAGCATGGACAGCTATACCTACGAGCAGTACTTC
CASMDSYTYEQYF
>TRBJ2-2|.|.|TRBV19
TGTGCCAGTAGTATCGGCAGGGGCCCTAACACCGGGGAGCTGTTTTTT
CASSIGRGPNTGELFF
>TRBJ1-2|.|.|TRBV29-1
TGCAGCGTTGATGATCGAATAGACGGAGCGTCCGATGGCTACACCTTC
CSVDDRIDGASDGYTF
>TRBJ2-2|once|.|TRBV18
TGTGCCAGCTCACCCTACTCAGGTGGGAACACCGGGGAGCTGTTTTTT
CASSPYSGGNTGELFF
>TRBJ1-5|.|TRBD1|TRBV6-1
TGTGCCAGCAGTGAAGGGTGGGACAGGGGCCTTCGGCCCCAGCATTTT
CASSEGWDRGLRPQHF
>TRBJ2-1|.|.|TRBV12-3/TRBV12-4
TGTGCCAGCACCCTCATAGCGGCAGATGAGCAGTTCTTC
CASTLIAADEQFF
>TRBJ2-7|.|TRBD2|TRBV11-3
TGTGCCAGCAGCTTAAGATCGGGGGGAGACTACGAGCAGTACTTC
CASSLRSGGDYEQYF
>TRBJ2-1|.|TRBD2|TRBV10-3
TGTGCCATCAGTGAGTCGGGAGCGGGGGGTGCCCACAATGAGCAGTTCTTC
CAISESGAGGAHNEQFF
>TRBJ1-6|.|TRBD1|TRBV19
TGTGCCAGTAGTATGGCTACAGGGGGCCCACCCCTCCACTTT
CASSMATGGPPLHF
>TRBJ1-2|.|.|TRBV29-1
TGCAGCGCAAGAACTCGGGACACTACTAACTATGGCTACACCTTC
CSARTRDTTNYGYTF
>TRBJ2-1|.|TRBD1|TRBV27
TGTGCCAGCAGTTACTCCACAGGGGGCGCGTACAATGAGCAGTTCTTC
CASSYSTGGAYNEQFF
>TRBJ2-5|.|.|TRBV5-4
TGTGCCAGCACGGGGAGGGGGGGGCCAGGCGGAAGTGGGGTACAGTACTTC
CASTGRGGPGGSGVQYF
>TRBJ1-5|few|TRBD1|TRBV2
TGTGCCAGCAGAAGGGACAGCAAATATAGCAATCAGCCCCAGCATTTT
CASRRDSKYSNQPQHF
>TRBJ2-3|.|.|TRBV24-1
TGTGCCACCAGTGATCTTTATTTAACAGATACGCAGTATTTT
CATSDLYLTDTQYF
>TRBJ2-7|.|.|TRBV6-5
TGTGCCAGCAGTCCCTCGGAGGGGGGGGATGCCGAGCAGTACTTC
CASSPSEGGDAEQYF
>TRBJ1-1|.|.|TRBV27
TGTGCCAGCGGTGTGGGGGGATCGAACACTGAAGCTTTCTTT
CASGVGGSNTEAFF
>TRBJ1-1|.|TRBD1|TRBV6-2/TRBV6-3
TGTGCCAGCAGTCAAGACAGGGATGGAAGGAACACTGAAGCTTTCTTT
CASSQDRDGRNTEAFF
>TRBJ1-5|.|TRBD1|TRBV19
TGTGCCAGTAGTATAGGGGGACAGGGTCGCAATCAGCCCCAGCATTTT
CASSIGGQGRNQPQHF
>TRBJ2-7|.|.|TRBV5-1
TGCGCCAGCAGCTTCAAGCCTTCCGAGCAGTACTTC
CASSFKPSEQYF
>TRBJ1-1|.|.|TRBV11-1
TGTGCCAGCAGCCCACAGGGACAGAACACTGAAGCTTTCTTT
CASSPQGQNTEAFF
>TRBJ1-1|.|.|TRBV9
TGTGCCAGCAGCCCTGGACTCTCTGGGAGAAACACTGAAGCTTTCTTT
CASSPGLSGRNTEAFF
>TRBJ2-1|.|TRBD2|TRBV19
TGTGCCAGTAGTATGTGGCGGGGGGGCCCCTACAATGAGCAGTTCTTC
CASSMWRGGPYNEQFF
>TRBJ2-7|.|.|TRBV18
TGTGCCAGCTCACCACTGGCGGGACTCTACGAGCAGTACTTC
CASSPLAGLYEQYF
>TRBJ2-7|.|TRBD1|TRBV7-9
TGTGCCAGCAGCTTAACGACAGGGGGCCACTACGAGCAGTACTTC
CASSLTTGGHYEQYF
>TRBJ1-2|few|TRBD1|TRBV9
TGTGCCAGCAGCGTAGGGTCGGGACAGGGAATCTCATACTATGGCTACACCTTC
CASSVGSGQGISYYGYTF
>TRBJ1-2|once|.|TRBV2
TGTGCCAGCAGTGAAGTTGGTCAGGGCTATGGCTACACCTTC
CASSEVGQGYGYTF
>TRBJ2-3|.|.|TRBV6-2/TRBV6-3
TGTGCCAGCAGTTATACGGGCACAGATACGCAGTATTTT
CASSYTGTDTQYF